What follows are 30 T cell receptor beta chains derived from one specimen sequenced in a study of PD-1 blockade in classical Hodgkin lymphoma. The data were produced by immunoSEQ multiplex PCR, yet TCRdb's version contains in-frame clones alone and is incomplete. Among tens of thousands of clones, approximately 78% were seen once, and the ten largest hold around 8.3%. Relapse after autologous stem cell transplantation occurred in every patient, and brentuximab vedotin exposure varied. The specimen comprised peripheral blood mononuclear cells (PBMCs), sampled before the second cycle of nivolumab. The receptors come from a human donor with classical Hodgkin lymphoma.

The J gene is TRBJ2-1, the V gene TRBV5-5; no clear D. Trimming left V 7 bases short and J 6 bases short, with 14 bases between. CDR1 and CDR2 (germline): SGHKS, YYEKEE (reference sequence). This CDR3 contains 13 residues. In DNA, the CDR3 is TGTGCCAGCTATGACCGGATAGGCAATGAGCAGTTCTTC. Its protein product is CASYDRIGNEQFF.

This clone occurred a few times. This rearrangement joins TRBV7-9 to TRBJ1-2; tentatively, D is TRBD1 (6 bases). In germline, CDR1 is SEHNR, CDR2 FQNEAQ (reference sequence). CDR3 length: 13 residues. Trimming shortened V by 5 bases and J by 4 bases, and 11 bases separated the two germline ends. In DNA form, the CDR3 reads TGTGCCAGCAGCCCACAGGGACCCTATGGCTACACCTTC. The encoded protein is CASSPQGPYGYTF. The full variable domain, completed using reference TRBV7-9 and TRBJ1-2, is DTGVSQNPRHKITKRGQNVTFRCDPISEHNRLYWYRQTLGQGPEFLTYFQNEAQLEKSRLLSDRFSAERPKGSFSTLEIQRTEQGDSAMYLCASSPQGPYGYTFGSGTRLTVV.

This chain links TRBV2 with TRBJ1-2; no firm D call. With 0 bases removed from V and 1 base from J, the gap between germline ends came to 6 bases. Germline assignment: CDR1 SNHLY and CDR2 FYNNEI. The CDR3 length is 14 residues. The CDR3 DNA sequence: TGTGCCAGCAGTGAAGCGGCAGGTAACTATGGCTACACCTTC. It specifies CASSEAAGNYGYTF.

This rearrangement joins TRBV30 to TRBJ1-1, with 8 bases that match TRBD1. This CDR3 is 15 amino acids long. CDR1 and CDR2 from the germline V gene are GTSNPN and SVGIG (reference sequence). The V and J ends lost 7 bases and 0 bases, in that order; junction bases with no gene match: 10. The CDR3 loop is CAFGQGYSMNTEAFF. The CDR3 nucleotides are TGTGCCTTCGGACAGGGCTATTCCATGAACACTGAAGCTTTCTTT.

DNA for the CDR3: TGTGCCAGCAGCCCCTCCCAGACAGGGCTATACAATGAGCAGTTCTTC. This sequence encodes CASSPSQTGLYNEQFF. The chain carries TRBV7-8 and TRBJ2-1, with 7 positions matching TRBD1. V lost 5 bases and J lost 4; bases outside the gene matches: 11. Germline V gene lookup returns CDR1 SGHVS and CDR2 FQNEAQ. The CDR3 is 16 amino acids.

J is TRBJ2-7 and V is TRBV21-1; whether TRBD2, the table's D call, matches the DNA was not checked. TRBV21-1 has pseudogene status. The CDR3 sequence is 19 residues long. CDR3 coding DNA: TGTGCCAGCAGCCGACCCCACCGTTCCACCTCGTATCCTAGGTACGAGCAGTACTTC. Its translation: CASSRPHRSTSYPRYEQYF.

This sequence joins TRBV6-1 and TRBJ2-5; 11 nucleotides match TRBD2. CDR1 is MNHNS, CDR2 SASEGT, per germline. Germline trimming cut 0 bases from V and 5 bases from J; bases unmatched to any gene: 5. CDR3 length: 16 residues. The CDR3 spells CASSEASGGAGETQYF. For the CDR3, the DNA is TGTGCCAGCAGTGAAGCTAGCGGGGGGGCCGGGGAGACCCAGTACTTC.

This CDR3 is CAITRNTGELFF. In DNA, the CDR3 is TGTGCCATCACGAGGAACACCGGGGAGCTGTTTTTT. The chain employs TRBV6-4 and TRBJ2-2; D call uncertain. V lost 10 bases and J 1 base, leaving 7 bases between the germline ends. The CDR3 length is 12 residues. CDR1 and CDR2 from the germline V gene are MRHNA and SNTAGT.

The V call is TRBV28, the J call TRBJ2-5; D is unclear. The V and J ends lost 2 bases and 4 bases respectively, with 5 bases between them. The CDR3 extends over 12 amino acids. The germline V gene has CDR1 MDHEN and CDR2 SYDVKM. The CDR3 DNA follows: TGTGCCAGCAGTTTAATGCGAGAGACCCAGTACTTC. Protein product: CASSLMRETQYF.

This clone was observed a few times. The chain recombines TRBV19 with TRBJ2-1; 7 bases agree with TRBD1. V trimming: 5 bases; J trimming: 0 bases; junction bases outside the gene matches: 4. Germline CDR1 is LNHDA and CDR2 is SQIVND (reference sequence). This CDR3 is built from 15 residues. The CDR3 region has the DNA TGTGCCAGTAGTCCCGGACAGGCCTCCTACAATGAGCAGTTCTTC. It specifies CASSPGQASYNEQFF.

This clone has only one observation. The chain recombines TRBV7-6 with TRBJ1-5; no firm D call. The ends were cut back, 6 bases at V and 1 base at J, with 16 bases in the middle. This CDR3 has 16 residues. Germline-derived CDR1 and CDR2 are SGHVS and FNYEAQ. CDR3 bases: TGTGCCAGCAGTCTTAGTTCATCCACGAGCAATCAGCCCCAGCATTTT. Amino acid sequence: CASSLSSSTSNQPQHF.

This clone has just one count. The chain joins TRBV30 to TRBJ2-1; a possible D gene is TRBD1 (5 bases). V lost 3 bases, J lost 6 bases, and 12 bases lay in between. The length of the CDR3 is 13 residues. Per the germline V gene, CDR1 is GTSNPN and CDR2 is SVGIG (reference sequence). The CDR3 reads CAWRGQGPNEQFF. The CDR3 DNA sequence: TGTGCCTGGAGGGGGCAGGGTCCCAATGAGCAGTTCTTC.

V usage is TRBV14 and J usage is TRBJ1-1, with 10 nucleotides matching TRBD1. The CDR3 extends over 18 amino acids. Germline V lookup: CDR1 SGHDN, CDR2 FVKESK. Trimming removed 2 bases from V and 0 bases from J; junction bases left unmatched: 9. The CDR3 DNA reads TGTGCCAGCAGCCAACTGGGGGACAGGGGCCCCGTGAACACTGAAGCTTTCTTT. Translation gives CASSQLGDRGPVNTEAFF.

J is TRBJ2-3 and V is TRBV29-1, with 10 bases that match TRBD1. V was clipped by 3 bases and J by 3 bases; unmatched bases: 6. The CDR3 covers 15 residues. Germline assignment: CDR1 SQVTM and CDR2 ANQGSEA. CDR3: CSVEWGTGVTDTQYF. The CDR3 region has the DNA TGCAGCGTTGAGTGGGGGACAGGGGTAACAGATACGCAGTATTTT.

This sequence joins TRBV7-6 and TRBJ1-2; no clear D. The ends were cut back, 2 bases at V and 0 bases at J, with 10 bases in the middle. CDR1 SGHVS and CDR2 FNYEAQ come from the germline V gene. There are 15 residues in the CDR3. This CDR3 reads CASSLNEGANYGYTF. CDR3 sequence (DNA): TGTGCCAGCAGCTTAAACGAGGGAGCTAACTATGGCTACACCTTC.

The rearrangement uses TRBV19 and TRBJ1-1, with 9 bases matching TRBD1. Germline V CDR1 and CDR2: LNHDA, SQIVND (reference sequence). The CDR3 is made up of 13 amino acids. With V trimmed by 4 bases and J by 3 bases, 0 bases remained unmatched. CDR3 loop: CASSRDRDTEAFF. CDR3 coding DNA: TGTGCCAGTAGTAGGGACAGGGACACTGAAGCTTTCTTT. Looking up the rest from reference TRBV19 and TRBJ1-1 gives the full variable domain: DGGITQSPKYLFRKEGQNVTLSCEQNLNHDAMYWYRQDPGQGLRLIYYSQIVNDFQKGDIAEGYSVSREKKESFPLTVTSAQKNPTAFYLCASSRDRDTEAFFGQGTRLTVV.

The V gene is TRBV5-1, the J gene TRBJ1-1; D is uncertain. This CDR3 region has 14 residues. CDR1 SGHRS and CDR2 YFSETQ come from the germline V gene. The V end lost 1 base, the J end lost 4 bases, and 11 bases lay between the germline ends. CDR3: CASSLSFKGTEAFF. CDR3 sequence (DNA): TGCGCCAGCAGCTTGTCTTTTAAGGGCACTGAAGCTTTCTTT.

The chain joins TRBV5-4 to TRBJ2-2, with 7 positions matching TRBD1. The length of the CDR3 is 15 residues. V trimming: 4 bases; J trimming: 6 bases; junction bases outside the gene matches: 9. The germline V gene encodes CDR1 SGHNT and CDR2 YYREEE (reference sequence). The CDR3 region has the DNA TGTGCCAGCAGCGGAAGGGGGCGGGTGTCCGGGGAGCTGTTTTTT. Translated: CASSGRGRVSGELFF.

CDR3 sequence reads: CASSLAGIHGYTF. The CDR3 DNA reads TGTGCCAGCAGCTTAGCAGGGATCCATGGCTACACCTTC. The chain uses TRBV7-9 and TRBJ1-2, with unresolved D. The germline gives CDR1 SEHNR, CDR2 FQNEAQ (reference sequence). Trimming took off 0 bases at V and 6 bases at J, with 8 bases between the two ends. The CDR3 runs to 13 residues.

V gene TRBV6-5 combines with J gene TRBJ1-1; D might be TRBD1 (6 bases). Germline V gene lookup returns CDR1 MNHEY and CDR2 SVGAGI. This CDR3 is 15 amino acids long. Deletions cut 8 bases from V and 0 bases from J, with 16 bases between. The CDR3 DNA reads TGTGCCAGCGTTCCACAGGGTTGGATGAACACTGAAGCTTTCTTT. This sequence encodes CASVPQGWMNTEAFF.

This clone was detected once. The chain couples TRBV11-1 to TRBJ1-6; maybe TRBD1 (6 bases). The CDR3 has 16 residues. V lost 5 bases and J lost 8, with 19 bases in between. CDR1 SGHAT and CDR2 FQDESV come from the germline V gene (reference sequence). CDR3 amino acids: CASSKRAGSGDSPLHF. CDR3 bases: TGTGCCAGCAGCAAAAGAGCTGGTTCAGGGGATTCACCCCTCCACTTT.

This clone is a singleton in its sample. The DNA of the CDR3 is TGTGCCAGCACCCGGGGCCAGGCTAGCGGGGGGAAAGAGACCCAGTACTTC. Protein sequence: CASTRGQASGGKETQYF. This chain uses TRBV7-8 with TRBJ2-5; 11 nucleotides line up with TRBD2. Germline CDR1 is SGHVS and CDR2 is FQNEAQ. J gave up 3 bases and V 7 bases, and 13 bases lay outside the gene matches. The CDR3 consists of 17 residues.

Comment on this clone: Lacking the conserved final phenylalanine or tryptophan, this CDR3 likely reflects a read error. This chain uses TRBV6-6 with TRBJ1-2; D is undetermined. From germline, CDR1 is MNHNY and CDR2 SVGAGI (reference sequence). This CDR3 is 15 amino acids long. V was cut by 3 bases and J by 1 base, with 12 bases left in between. CDR3 DNA sequence: TGTGCCAGCAGTTATGATCGGGAAATTAACTATGGCTACACCCTC. The encoded protein is CASSYDREINYGYTL.

This clone was counted only a few times. The chain links TRBV9 to TRBJ2-5; 7 bases line up with TRBD1. Germline-derived CDR1 and CDR2 are SGDLS and YYNGEE. The CDR3 has 14 residues. V lost 3 bases to trimming and J lost 7 bases; unmatched junction nucleotides: 9. The CDR3 DNA sequence: TGTGCCAGCAGCGGACGACAGGGTGGCGGGACCCAGTACTTC. Translation gives CASSGRQGGGTQYF. Based on the CDR3 plus reference TRBV9 and TRBJ2-5, the full variable domain is DSGVTQTPKHLITATGQRVTLRCSPRSGDLSVYWYQQSLDQGLQFLIQYYNGEERAKGNILERFSAQQFPDLHSELNLSSLELGDSALYFCASSGRQGGGTQYFGPGTRLLVL.

The chain recombines TRBV5-5 with TRBJ1-5; D is perhaps TRBD1 (5 bases). The CDR3 has 15 amino acids. The V end lost 0 bases, the J end lost 0 bases, and 7 bases lay between the germline ends. Germline V gene data show CDR1 as SGHKS and CDR2 as YYEKEE (reference sequence). CDR3 sequence: CASSLVGDSNQPQHF. In nucleotides, the CDR3 is TGTGCCAGCAGCTTGGTGGGGGATAGCAATCAGCCCCAGCATTTT.

The sample holds a few counts of this clone. The gene calls are TRBV27 and TRBJ2-7; tentative D call: TRBD1 (6 bases). V was shortened by 1 base and J by 6 bases, with 7 bases between the two germline ends. The V gene's germline CDR1 is MNHEY and CDR2 SMNVEV (reference sequence). This CDR3 spans 12 amino acids. This CDR3 reads CASSLLGGEQYF. The CDR3 DNA reads as TGTGCCAGCAGTTTATTAGGGGGCGAGCAGTACTTC.

The chain couples TRBV9 to TRBJ1-2, with a tentative D call TRBD1 (6 bases). Trimming stripped 3 bases from V and 8 bases from J, with 17 bases between. CDR1 is SGDLS, CDR2 YYNGEE, per germline. The CDR3 has 14 residues. CDR3 nucleotides: TGTGCCAGCAGCGCGACAGGAAGAGGGCTAGGCTACACCTTC. Its protein product is CASSATGRGLGYTF.

This clone came up a few times. The rearrangement links TRBV18 to TRBJ1-1, with D tentatively TRBD1 (6 bases). The CDR3 is 15 amino acids. Germline CDR1 and CDR2: KGHSH and LQKENI. V was trimmed by 2 bases and J by 0 bases, leaving 10 bases between them. CDR3 sequence (DNA): TGTGCCAGCTCACCATACAGGGACATGAACACTGAAGCTTTCTTT. It translates to CASSPYRDMNTEAFF.

The chain couples TRBV6-5 to TRBJ2-7, with TRBD1 as a possible D gene (6 bases). Trimming removed 7 bases from V and 13 bases from J, with 14 bases in between. This CDR3 has 10 amino acids. Germline assignment: CDR1 MNHEY and CDR2 SVGAGI. In nucleotides, the CDR3 is TGTGCCAGCAAAAGGAACAGGGAATACTTC. Translating it yields CASKRNREYF.

The chain employs TRBV14 and TRBJ1-1; possible D gene TRBD1, 6 bases. The germline gives CDR1 SGHDN, CDR2 FVKESK. The CDR3 loop spans 15 amino acids. V was pared by 0 bases and J by 6 bases, with 14 bases between. Here the CDR3 reads CASSQEGAGQPEAFF. The CDR3 nucleotides read TGTGCCAGCAGCCAAGAAGGGGCCGGACAGCCTGAAGCTTTCTTT.